The TCR beta chain described here comes from a study of response to subunit inactivated influenza vaccine. From the RT-PCR reads, TCRdb called clonotypes with MiXCR, one entry per CDR3 protein. Of about 160,000 distinct CDR3 sequences in the sample, under 13% were seen once. Trimming cost V 3 bases and J 5 bases; bases outside gene matches: 12. This CDR3 region has 17 residues. From germline, CDR1 is SGHAT and CDR2 FQNNGV. A few counts support this clonotype. This receptor was taken from a man in his forties or fifties who received an inactivated influenza vaccine. Specimen: non-naive T cells sorted from PBMCs, collected around seven weeks after vaccination. The chain links TRBV11-2 to TRBJ2-1; 8 bases line up with TRBD1. CDR3 DNA: TGTGCCAGCAGCTTCGACTACCGGGACAGGAGTAACAATGAGCAGTTCTTC. Translating it yields CASSFDYRDRSNNEQFF.